This T cell receptor (beta chain) was sequenced for a study of CD8 T cells in Susac syndrome. Trimming took off 7 bases at V and 6 bases at J, with 10 bases between the two ends. The CDR3 length is 11 residues. Per germline, CDR1 MNHEY and CDR2 SMNVEV (reference sequence). In blood CD8+ and CD4+ T cells, TCR beta underwent sequencing. Multiple sclerosis controls were treatment-naive patients with stable or active relapsing-remitting disease. Negative magnetic isolation gave CD8+ and CD4+ cells; FACS enriched CD8+ TEMRA. A quantity of about 0.5 to 1 ug RNA underwent reverse transcription using random hexamers. The method of amplification for TCR beta CDR3 was immunoSEQ multiplex PCR, covering 54 Vbeta and 13 Jbeta. TCRdb recomputed calls from the immunoSEQ multiplex PCR reads with MiXCR, one row per CDR3 protein. The data show 150,000 to 200,000 distinct CDR3 sequences, roughly 94% seen once.

V usage is TRBV27 and J usage is TRBJ2-7; no reliable D call. Specimen: CD4+ T cells from PBMCs. This sequence originates from a human donor with multiple sclerosis. The CDR3 DNA reads TGTGCCAGCACCCAACACGGCGAGCAGTACTTC. It translates to CASTQHGEQYF.